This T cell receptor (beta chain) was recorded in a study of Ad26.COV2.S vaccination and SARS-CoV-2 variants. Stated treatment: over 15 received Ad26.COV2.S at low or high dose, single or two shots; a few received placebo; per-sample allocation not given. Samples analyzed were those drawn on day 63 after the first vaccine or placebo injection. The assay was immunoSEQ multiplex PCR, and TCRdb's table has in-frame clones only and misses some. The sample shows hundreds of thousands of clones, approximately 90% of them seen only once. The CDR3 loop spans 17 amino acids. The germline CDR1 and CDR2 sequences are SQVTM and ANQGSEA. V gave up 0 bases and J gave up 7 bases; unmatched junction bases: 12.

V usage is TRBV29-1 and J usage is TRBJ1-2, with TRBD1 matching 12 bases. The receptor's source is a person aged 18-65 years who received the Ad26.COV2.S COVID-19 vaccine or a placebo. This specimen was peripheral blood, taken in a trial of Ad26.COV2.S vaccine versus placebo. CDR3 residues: CSVEDPGTGGVHSGYTF. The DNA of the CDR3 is TGCAGCGTTGAAGATCCCGGGACAGGGGGCGTTCACAGTGGCTACACCTTC.